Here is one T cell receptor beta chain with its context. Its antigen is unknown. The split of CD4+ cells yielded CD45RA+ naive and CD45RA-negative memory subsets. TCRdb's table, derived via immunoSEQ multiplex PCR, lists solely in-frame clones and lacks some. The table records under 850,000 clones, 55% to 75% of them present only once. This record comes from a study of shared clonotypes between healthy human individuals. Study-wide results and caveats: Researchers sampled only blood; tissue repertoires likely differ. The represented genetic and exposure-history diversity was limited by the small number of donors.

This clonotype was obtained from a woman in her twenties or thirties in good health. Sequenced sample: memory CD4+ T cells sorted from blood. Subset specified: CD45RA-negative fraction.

The CDR3 loop reads CATSSQTLQPQHF. DNA for the CDR3: TGTGCCACCAGTTCACAGACGCTGCAGCCCCAGCATTTT. The chain links TRBV15 to TRBJ1-5; D ambiguous. This CDR3 comprises 13 residues. Germline V gives CDR1 LNHNV, CDR2 YYDKDF (reference sequence). V lost 6 bases, J lost 7 bases, and 13 bases lay in between.